This T cell receptor beta chain originates from a study of blood T cell repertoires in COVID-19. Overall study: Samples representing acute and convalescent COVID-19 were sourced from the United States, Italy and Spain. T cells, B-cell-depleted T cells, or PBMCs supplied cDNA or gDNA.

The CDR3 is 12 residues long. Trimming shortened V by 7 bases and J by 9 bases, and 15 bases separated the two germline ends. As processed by the authors: Amplification of reference gene primers provided the estimated nucleated cell counts. The data were produced by immunoSEQ multiplex PCR, yet TCRdb's version contains in-frame clones alone and is incomplete. V, J and clone size reflect that table, while D and trimming were determined from the DNA. This table holds 90,000 to 130,000 clones, 86% found once. The TCR was taken from a man between 35 and 55 years old with acute or convalescent COVID-19. The material sequenced was peripheral blood. This chain links TRBV12-3 or TRBV12-4 with TRBJ1-1, with a possible D match to TRBD1 (6 bases). The CDR3 region is CASTSATGQAFF. CDR3 DNA: TGTGCCAGCACCTCAGCGACAGGTCAAGCTTTCTTT.